This TCR beta chain was sequenced for a study of T cells after yellow fever vaccination. Remarks on this clonotype: Antigen unknown.

V was pared by 5 bases and J by 5 bases, with 13 bases between. The CDR3 is 14 amino acids. CDR1 and CDR2 from the germline V gene are SGHNT and YYREEE (reference sequence). Study-wide findings and caveats: Researchers noted that a small share of clonotypes showed up in both CD4 and CD8 compartments. Subsequent to the booster, the majority of primary-vaccination clones reappeared (approximately 95% CD4, more than 70% CD8).

It was through 5'RACE template switching that TCR cDNA was made, with a universal primer site and UMIs added. TCRdb reprocessed the 5' RACE reads with MiXCR, giving one entry per CDR3 protein. Counted here are hundreds of thousands of distinct CDR3 sequences, approximately 12% occurring once; the ten biggest clones make up over 11%. The receptor was derived from a man aged 25 to 45 who received the YFV17D yellow fever vaccine. The starting material was PBMCs, obtained on the day of the yellow fever booster vaccination. The chain recombines TRBV5-4 with TRBJ2-2; D is ambiguous. CDR3 DNA: TGTGCCAGCAGGCCTCAAACCGTGACCGGGGAGCTGTTTTTT. Protein product: CASRPQTVTGELFF.